This T cell receptor beta chain came from a study of blood T cells in healthy people across ages. Germline values: CDR1 LNHNV, CDR2 YYDKDF (reference sequence). The CDR3 has 15 residues. A second roughly 6 to 11 cycle PCR used barcoded and J-beta primers. A template-switch adaptor with 12 random nucleotides tagged each cDNA molecule. TCRdb independently ran MiXCR on the 5' RACE reads; one entry per CDR3 protein. The table lists 1 million or so distinct CDR3 sequences, approximately 25% of them singletons. These data were also filed under a second study, of T cells of mothers and their children. From that paper: Donation came from three healthy Caucasian mothers together with their six children. Amplification in the second PCR used the M1S primer, which added sample barcodes and 2-4 random nucleotides.

Material for sequencing was blood. The chain carries TRBV15 and TRBJ2-5, with D tentatively TRBD2 (6 bases). The end of the DNA is better explained by TRBJ2-7, so the J call may be wrong. This receptor was taken from a girl aged 2-10 years in good health. The CDR3 DNA sequence: TGTGCCACCAGCAGAGAAACGGGACTCGGGCACGAGCAGTACTTC. The encoded protein is CATSRETGLGHEQYF.